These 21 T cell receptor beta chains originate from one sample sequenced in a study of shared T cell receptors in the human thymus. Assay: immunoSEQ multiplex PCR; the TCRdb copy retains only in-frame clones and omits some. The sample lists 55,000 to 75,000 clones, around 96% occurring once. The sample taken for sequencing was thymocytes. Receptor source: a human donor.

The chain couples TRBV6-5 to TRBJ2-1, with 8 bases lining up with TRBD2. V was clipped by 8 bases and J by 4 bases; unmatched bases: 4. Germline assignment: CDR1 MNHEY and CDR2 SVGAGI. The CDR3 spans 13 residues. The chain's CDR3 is CASPGGLYNEQFF. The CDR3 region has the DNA TGTGCCAGCCCGGGGGGGCTATACAATGAGCAGTTCTTC.

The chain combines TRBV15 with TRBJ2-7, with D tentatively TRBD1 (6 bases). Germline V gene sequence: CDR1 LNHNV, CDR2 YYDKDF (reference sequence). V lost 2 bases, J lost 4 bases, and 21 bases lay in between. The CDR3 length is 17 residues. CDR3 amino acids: CATSRIRNDRQAYEQYF. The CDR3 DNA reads TGTGCCACCAGCAGAATTCGGAATGACAGGCAAGCTTACGAGCAGTACTTC.

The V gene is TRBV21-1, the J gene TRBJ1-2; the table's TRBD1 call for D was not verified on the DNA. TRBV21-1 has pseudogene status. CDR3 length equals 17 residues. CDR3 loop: CASSKGATVQGRYGYTF. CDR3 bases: TGTGCCAGCAGCAAAGGGGCAACGGTACAGGGGCGCTATGGCTACACCTTC.

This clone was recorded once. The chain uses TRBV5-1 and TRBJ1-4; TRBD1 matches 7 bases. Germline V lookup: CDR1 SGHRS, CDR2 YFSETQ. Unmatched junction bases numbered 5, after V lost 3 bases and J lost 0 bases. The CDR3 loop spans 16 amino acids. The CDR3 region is CASSCTDRATNEKLFF. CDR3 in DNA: TGCGCCAGCAGCTGCACTGACAGGGCAACTAATGAAAAACTGTTTTTT.

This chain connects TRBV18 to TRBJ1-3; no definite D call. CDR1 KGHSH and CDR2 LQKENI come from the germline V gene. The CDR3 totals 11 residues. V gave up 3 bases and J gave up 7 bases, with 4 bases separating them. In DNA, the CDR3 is TGTGCCAGCTCACCGGGTAACACCATATATTTT. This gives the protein CASSPGNTIYF.

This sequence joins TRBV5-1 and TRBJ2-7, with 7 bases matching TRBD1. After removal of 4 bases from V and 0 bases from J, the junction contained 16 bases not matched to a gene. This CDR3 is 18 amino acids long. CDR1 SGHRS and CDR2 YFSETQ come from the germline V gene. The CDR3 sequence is CASSPLTGFDYSSYEQYF. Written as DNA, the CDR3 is TGCGCCAGCAGCCCACTGACAGGGTTCGACTATTCCTCCTACGAGCAGTACTTC. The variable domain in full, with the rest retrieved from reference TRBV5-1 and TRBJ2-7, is KAGVTQTPRYLIKTRGQQVTLSCSPISGHRSVSWYQQTPGQGLQFLFEYFSETQRNKGNFPGRFSGRQFSNSRSEMNVSTLELGDSALYLCASSPLTGFDYSSYEQYFGPGTRLTVT.

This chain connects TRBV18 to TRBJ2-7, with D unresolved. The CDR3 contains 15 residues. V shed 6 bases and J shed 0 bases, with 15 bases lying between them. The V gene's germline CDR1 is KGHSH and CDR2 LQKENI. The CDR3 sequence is CASSPRLGFSYEQYF. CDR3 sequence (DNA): TGTGCCAGCTCTCCCCGTTTAGGATTCTCCTACGAGCAGTACTTC.

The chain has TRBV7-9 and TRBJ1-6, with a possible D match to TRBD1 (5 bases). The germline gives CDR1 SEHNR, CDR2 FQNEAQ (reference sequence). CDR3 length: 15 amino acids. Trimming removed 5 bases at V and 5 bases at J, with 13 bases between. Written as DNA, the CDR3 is TGTGCCAGCAGCCGAAGGGACCGAGATAATTCACCCCTCCACTTT. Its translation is CASSRRDRDNSPLHF.

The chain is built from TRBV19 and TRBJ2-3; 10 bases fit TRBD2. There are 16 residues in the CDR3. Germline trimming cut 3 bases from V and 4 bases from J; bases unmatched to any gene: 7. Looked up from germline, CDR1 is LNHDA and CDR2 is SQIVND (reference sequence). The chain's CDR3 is CASSIILAGLADTQYF. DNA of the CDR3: TGTGCCAGTAGTATTATACTAGCGGGGCTGGCAGATACGCAGTATTTT.

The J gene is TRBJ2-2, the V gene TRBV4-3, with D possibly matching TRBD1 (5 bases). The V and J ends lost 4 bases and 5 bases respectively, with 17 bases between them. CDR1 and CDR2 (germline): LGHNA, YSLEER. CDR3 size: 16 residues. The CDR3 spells CASSRTPGRGTGELFF. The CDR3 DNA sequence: TGCGCCAGCAGCCGAACGCCGGGTAGGGGTACCGGGGAGCTGTTTTTT.

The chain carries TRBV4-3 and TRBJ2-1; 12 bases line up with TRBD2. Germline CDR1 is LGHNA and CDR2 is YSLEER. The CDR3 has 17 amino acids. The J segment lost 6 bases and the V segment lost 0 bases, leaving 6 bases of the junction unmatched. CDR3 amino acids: CASSQDLTSGGGNEQFF. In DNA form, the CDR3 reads TGCGCCAGCAGCCAAGATCTGACTAGCGGGGGAGGCAATGAGCAGTTCTTC.

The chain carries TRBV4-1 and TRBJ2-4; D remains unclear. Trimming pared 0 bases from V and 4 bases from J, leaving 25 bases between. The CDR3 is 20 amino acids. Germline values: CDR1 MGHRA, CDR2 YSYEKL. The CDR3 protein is CASSQDFRSRSHDWKNIQYF. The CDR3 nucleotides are TGCGCCAGCAGCCAAGACTTTCGCAGTCGGTCCCACGACTGGAAAAACATTCAGTACTTC.

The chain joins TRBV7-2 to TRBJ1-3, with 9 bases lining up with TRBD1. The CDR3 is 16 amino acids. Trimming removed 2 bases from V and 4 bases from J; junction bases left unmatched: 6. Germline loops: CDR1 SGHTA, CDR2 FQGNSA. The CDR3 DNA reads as TGTGCCAGCAGCTTACGGCCGGGACAGGGAGGAAACACCATATATTTT. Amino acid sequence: CASSLRPGQGGNTIYF.

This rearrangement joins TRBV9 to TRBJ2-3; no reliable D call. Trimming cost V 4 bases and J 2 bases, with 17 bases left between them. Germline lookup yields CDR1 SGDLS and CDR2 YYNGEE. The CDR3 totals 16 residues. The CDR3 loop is CASSPRIPKPTDTQYF. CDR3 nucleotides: TGTGCCAGCAGCCCCCGGATACCTAAACCCACAGATACGCAGTATTTT.

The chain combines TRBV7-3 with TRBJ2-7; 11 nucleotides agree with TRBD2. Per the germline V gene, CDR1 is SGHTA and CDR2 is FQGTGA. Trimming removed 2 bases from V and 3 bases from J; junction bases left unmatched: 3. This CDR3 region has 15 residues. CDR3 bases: TGTGCCAGCAGCTTATTAGGGACTAGCGGCTACGAGCAGTACTTC. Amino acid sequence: CASSLLGTSGYEQYF.

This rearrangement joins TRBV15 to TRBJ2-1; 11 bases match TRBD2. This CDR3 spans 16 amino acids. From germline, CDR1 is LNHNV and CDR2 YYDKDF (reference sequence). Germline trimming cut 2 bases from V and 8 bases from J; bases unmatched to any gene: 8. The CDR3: CATSRNYSGGVHEQFF. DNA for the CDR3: TGTGCCACCAGCAGAAACTATAGCGGGGGGGTCCATGAGCAGTTCTTC. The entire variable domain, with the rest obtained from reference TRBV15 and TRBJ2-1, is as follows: DAMVIQNPRYQVTQFGKPVTLSCSQTLNHNVMYWYQQKSSQAPKLLFHYYDKDFNNEADTPDNFQSRRPNTSFCFLDIRSPGLGDTAMYLCATSRNYSGGVHEQFFGPGTRLTVL.

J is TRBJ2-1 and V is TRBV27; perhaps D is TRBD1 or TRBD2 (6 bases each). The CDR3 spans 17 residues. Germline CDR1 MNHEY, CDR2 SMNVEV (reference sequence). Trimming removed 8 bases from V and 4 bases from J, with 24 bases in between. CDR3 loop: CASLPLPGARSYNEQFF. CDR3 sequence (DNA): TGTGCCAGCCTCCCTCTCCCGGGGGCGCGGAGTTACAATGAGCAGTTCTTC.

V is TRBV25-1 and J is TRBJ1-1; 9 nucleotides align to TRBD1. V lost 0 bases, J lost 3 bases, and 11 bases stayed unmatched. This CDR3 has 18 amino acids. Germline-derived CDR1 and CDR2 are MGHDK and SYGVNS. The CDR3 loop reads CASSEYKTPGQGHTEAFF. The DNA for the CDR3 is TGTGCCAGCAGTGAATACAAGACTCCGGGACAGGGTCACACTGAAGCTTTCTTT.

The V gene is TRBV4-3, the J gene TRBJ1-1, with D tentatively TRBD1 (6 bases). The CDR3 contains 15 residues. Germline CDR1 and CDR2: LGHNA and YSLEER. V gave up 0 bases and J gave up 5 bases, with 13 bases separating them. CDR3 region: CASSQDRGPLTEAFF. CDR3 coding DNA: TGCGCCAGCAGCCAAGATCGGGGGCCGTTGACTGAAGCTTTCTTT.

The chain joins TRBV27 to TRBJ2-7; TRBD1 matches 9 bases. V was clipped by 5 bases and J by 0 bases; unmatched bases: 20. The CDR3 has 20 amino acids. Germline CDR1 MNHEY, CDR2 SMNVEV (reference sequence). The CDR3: CASSPSRTGEEMEASYEQYF. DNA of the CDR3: TGTGCCAGCAGTCCGTCCCGGACAGGGGAAGAAATGGAAGCCTCCTACGAGCAGTACTTC.

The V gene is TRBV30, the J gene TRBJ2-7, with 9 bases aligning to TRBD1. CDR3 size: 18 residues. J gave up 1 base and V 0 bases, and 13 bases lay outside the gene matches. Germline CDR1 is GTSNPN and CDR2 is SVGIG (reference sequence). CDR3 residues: CAWSVKQGARPPSYEQYF. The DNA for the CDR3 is TGTGCCTGGAGTGTAAAACAGGGGGCGCGCCCACCTTCCTACGAGCAGTACTTC.